The clone carrying this T cell receptor (beta chain) occurred a few times. V lost 4 bases, J lost 8 bases, and 7 bases stayed unmatched. Germline V gives CDR1 SGHTA, CDR2 FQGNSA. The CDR3 spans 14 residues. The entry originates in a study of blood T cell repertoires in COVID-19. Study at large: The origin of the acute and convalescent COVID-19 samples was the United States, Italy and Spain. PBMCs, B-cell-depleted T cells, or T cells provided the cDNA or gDNA that made up the material.

Original processing notes: From reference gene primer amplification, estimates of nucleated cell counts were derived. Profiled with immunoSEQ multiplex PCR; TCRdb holds only in-frame clones, not every one. That table supplies the V and J calls and clone size; D and trimming were determined from the DNA. Of 250,000 to 350,000 clones listed, roughly 90% are singletons. Material: peripheral blood. This TCR was recovered from a woman between 45 and 65 years old who had recovered from COVID-19. V gene TRBV7-2 combines with J gene TRBJ2-1, with 8 bases fitting TRBD1. CDR3 nucleotide sequence: TGTGCCAGCAGCTACGGGACAGGTTTGGATGAGCAGTTCTTC. Translated, it gives CASSYGTGLDEQFF. The variable domain in full, with the rest retrieved from reference TRBV7-2 and TRBJ2-1, is GAGVSQSPSNKVTEKGKDVELRCDPISGHTALYWYRQSLGQGLEFLIYFQGNSAPDKSGLPSDRFSAERTGGSVSTLTIQRTQQEDSAVYLCASSYGTGLDEQFFGPGTRLTVL.